This is a list of T cell receptor beta chains from one sample in a study of CD8+CD57+ T cells in acquired aplastic anemia. TCRdb analysed the reads with MiXCR anew, one entry per CDR3 protein. The sample comprises about 58,000 distinct CDR3 sequences, about 56% of which are singletons, and around 15% rests with the top ten. The sequencing sample was made of sorted CD4+, CD8+, or CD8+CD57+ T cells (not recorded which) from PBMCs. The receptors shown here come from a human donor with aplastic anemia. Both conserved end residues are part of each CDR3. A D gene is named only where the DNA matches it firmly. Size is omitted from some rows. Given values are once, few, many or a class for expanded clones.

J	V	D	size	DNA	CDR3
TRBJ1-4	TRBV7-9	NA	NA	TGTGCCAGCAGCTTACCGCGAGGGGAGGATGAAAAACTGTTTTTT	CASSLPRGEDEKLFF
TRBJ2-7	TRBV11-3	NA	few	TGTGCCAGCAGCGTAGGGGCAGGGCTCTCCTACGAGCAGTACTTC	CASSVGAGLSYEQYF
TRBJ2-3	TRBV20-1	NA	NA	TGCAGTGCTAGAGGAAGGACCTGGTATCCCCAAACAGATACGCAGTATTTT	CSARGRTWYPQTDTQYF
TRBJ2-3	TRBV15	NA	NA	TGTGCCACCAGCAGAGAGGATGTCGGGGGCACAGATACGCAGTATTTT	CATSREDVGGTDTQYF
TRBJ2-1	TRBV6-6	NA	many	TGTGCCAGCAGTTACTCGAGGGGGAATGAGCAGTTCTTC	CASSYSRGNEQFF
TRBJ1-6	TRBV15	TRBD1	NA	TGTGCCACCAGCAGAGAGCGGTGGGACAGGGGTAATTCACCCCTCCACTTT	CATSRERWDRGNSPLHF
TRBJ1-5	TRBV7-2	NA	NA	TGTGCCAGCAGCTGGAAGGCGGATCAGCCCCAGCATTTT	CASSWKADQPQHF
TRBJ1-1	TRBV19	NA	many	TGTGCCAGTAGTATTTCTCGGGGTCCGAACACTGAAGCTTTCTTT	CASSISRGPNTEAFF
TRBJ1-2	TRBV29-1	TRBD1	NA	TGCAGCGTTGAAACCGGGACAGGGGACGCGAACTATGGCTACACCTTC	CSVETGTGDANYGYTF
TRBJ2-7	TRBV4-3	NA	many	TGCGCCAGCAGCTCATCAGGGACCTCGGGCGAGCAGTACTTC	CASSSSGTSGEQYF
TRBJ2-7	TRBV29-1	TRBD1	few	TGCAGCGTTGTCGGGACAGGATACGAGCAGTACTTC	CSVVGTGYEQYF
TRBJ2-7	TRBV7-9	NA	NA	TGTGCCAGCAGCCCGTCAGGTTACGAGCAGTACTTC	CASSPSGYEQYF
TRBJ2-1	TRBV20-1	NA	NA	TGCAGTGCTAGGGACAGCGAAGCCTACAATGAGCAGTTCTTC	CSARDSEAYNEQFF
TRBJ2-7	TRBV2	NA	NA	TGTGCCAGCAGACTCGAGCCCTCCTACGAGCAGTACTTC	CASRLEPSYEQYF
TRBJ2-7	TRBV11-2	NA	NA	TGTGCCAGCAGCTTAGGGCCGAACGAGCAGTACTTC	CASSLGPNEQYF
TRBJ2-7	TRBV9	TRBD2	NA	TGTGCCAGCAGCGTAGCAGCGGGATCCGAGCAGTACTTC	CASSVAAGSEQYF
TRBJ1-2	TRBV7-9	NA	NA	TGTGCCAGCAGCCTACCCAGGGATGACTATGGCTACACCTTC	CASSLPRDDYGYTF
TRBJ1-6	TRBV7-2	NA	NA	TGTGCCAGCAGCTTGGGGGGATGGTATAATTCACCCCTCCACTTT	CASSLGGWYNSPLHF
TRBJ1-2	TRBV10-1	NA	medium-sized	TGCGCCAGCAGTGAGAAGGAGGGAAATGGCTACACCTTC	CASSEKEGNGYTF
TRBJ1-2	TRBV19	NA	NA	TGTGCCAGTAGTACAGGTCAAGGGGCTGGCTATGGCTACACCTTC	CASSTGQGAGYGYTF
TRBJ2-1	TRBV5-1	NA	many	TGCGCCAGCGAGGGAAACGGCTATGAGCAGTTCTTC	CASEGNGYEQFF
TRBJ2-3	TRBV2	NA	NA	TGTGCCGGCAAGGGGGGGGCGCGGACAGATACGCAGTATTTT	CAGKGGARTDTQYF
TRBJ2-1	TRBV13	TRBD2	many	TGTGCCAGCAGCTTAGGTGCGGGGGGCTACAATGAGCAGTTCTTC	CASSLGAGGYNEQFF
TRBJ2-1	TRBV2	NA	NA	TGTGCCAGCAGTGTGAGCGGGCCCTCCTACAATGAGCAGTTCTTC	CASSVSGPSYNEQFF
TRBJ2-3	TRBV9	TRBD2	many	TGTGCCAGCAGCCCCGGGACTAGCGGGAGCACAGATACGCAGTATTTT	CASSPGTSGSTDTQYF
TRBJ2-2	TRBV5-6	NA	many	TGTGCCAGCAGCTATCAGGGAGCCACCGGGGAGCTGTTTTTT	CASSYQGATGELFF
TRBJ1-2	TRBV20-1	NA	once	TGCAGTGCTCTCCCTGTACTGGTAGCTAACTATGGCTACACCTTC	CSALPVLVANYGYTF
TRBJ1-1	TRBV4-2	NA	many	TGTGCCAGCAGCCAAGCAGAAGGGACTGAAGCTTTCTTT	CASSQAEGTEAFF
TRBJ1-6	TRBV5-6	TRBD1	NA	TGTGCCAGCAGTCAGACAGGGTATAATTCACCCCTCCACTTT	CASSQTGYNSPLHF
TRBJ2-2	TRBV20-1	NA	NA	TGCAGTGCTAGGAGCAGAAGCGACGGGGAGCTGTTTTTT	CSARSRSDGELFF
TRBJ1-2	TRBV7-9	NA	few	TGTGCCAGCAGCCTCGATTTTCATAGGTATGGCTACACCTTC	CASSLDFHRYGYTF